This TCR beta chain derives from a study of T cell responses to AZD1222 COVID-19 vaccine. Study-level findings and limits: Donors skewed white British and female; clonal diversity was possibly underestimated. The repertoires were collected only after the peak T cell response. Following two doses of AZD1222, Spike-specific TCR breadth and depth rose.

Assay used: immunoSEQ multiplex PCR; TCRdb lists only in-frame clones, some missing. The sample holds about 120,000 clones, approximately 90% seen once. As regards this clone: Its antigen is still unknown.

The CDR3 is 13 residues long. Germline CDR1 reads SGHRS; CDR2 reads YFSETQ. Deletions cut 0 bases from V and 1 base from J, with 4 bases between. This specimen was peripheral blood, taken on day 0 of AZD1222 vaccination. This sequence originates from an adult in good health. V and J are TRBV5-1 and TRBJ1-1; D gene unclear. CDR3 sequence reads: CASSLEQNTEAFF. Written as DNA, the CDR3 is TGCGCCAGCAGCTTGGAGCAGAACACTGAAGCTTTCTTT.